Below are 22 T cell receptor beta chains sequenced from a single sample in a study of blood T cell repertoires in COVID-19. Assay: immunoSEQ multiplex PCR; the TCRdb copy retains only in-frame clones and omits some. Among roughly 180,000 clones listed, more than 70% were seen once. Input material: peripheral blood. The receptors were gathered from a woman aged 55-75 years with acute or convalescent COVID-19.

The chain joins TRBV3-1 (or the pseudogene TRBV3-2) to TRBJ2-1; TRBD2 matches at 8 bases. CDR1 and CDR2 from the germline V gene are LGHDT and YNNKEL (reference sequence). With 4 bases clipped from V and 5 bases from J, the junction kept 13 bases outside the gene matches. The CDR3 contains 17 residues. The CDR3 region has the DNA TGTGCCAGCAGCCGCTGGCCCCGGCTAGCGGGCGACAATGAGCAGTTCTTC. This sequence encodes CASSRWPRLAGDNEQFF.

The chain carries TRBV9 and TRBJ2-1; 7 bases match TRBD2. Losses at the gene ends were 4 bases for V and 0 bases for J; bases not matched to a gene: 4. This CDR3 is 15 amino acids long. Germline lookup yields CDR1 SGDLS and CDR2 YYNGEE. In DNA, the CDR3 is TGTGCCAGCAGCACGAGCGGGAACTCCTACAATGAGCAGTTCTTC. Translating it yields CASSTSGNSYNEQFF.

The gene calls are TRBV2 and TRBJ1-5; no reliable D call. CDR3 size: 16 residues. V was clipped by 3 bases and J by 0 bases, with 12 bases between them. The germline V gene has CDR1 SNHLY and CDR2 FYNNEI. In DNA, the CDR3 is TGTGCCAGCAGTGAGAGGGAGCTGTATAGCAATCAGCCCCAGCATTTT. It codes for CASSERELYSNQPQHF.

The chain is built from TRBV2 and TRBJ2-7; tentative D call: TRBD2 (6 bases). The CDR3 runs 15 residues. Trimming removed 7 bases from V and 3 bases from J, with 19 bases in between. The germline V gene encodes CDR1 SNHLY and CDR2 FYNNEI. CDR3 sequence (DNA): TGTGCCAGCACCGGGAGAACCCAAGCCCTCTACGAGCAGTACTTC. It is translated as CASTGRTQALYEQYF.

The V and J genes are TRBV11-2 and TRBJ2-1, with D hard to call. This CDR3 is built from 16 residues. Trimming left V 4 bases short and J 3 bases short, with 16 bases between. Per germline, CDR1 SGHAT and CDR2 FQNNGV. CDR3 coding DNA: TGTGCCAGCAGCTCAGATAGCCTGGAAGGCTACAATGAGCAGTTCTTC. Its protein product is CASSSDSLEGYNEQFF.

V usage is TRBV3-1 (or the pseudogene TRBV3-2) and J usage is TRBJ1-1, with D possibly TRBD1 on 6 matching bases. V lost 4 bases and J lost 0, with 12 bases in between. The CDR3 loop spans 15 amino acids. CDR1 is LGHDT and CDR2 is YNNKEL in the germline V gene (reference sequence). The CDR3 DNA is TGTGCCAGCAGCCCACACACAGGGATGAACACTGAAGCTTTCTTT. Encoded protein: CASSPHTGMNTEAFF.

The gene calls are TRBV12-3 or TRBV12-4 and TRBJ2-7; TRBD2 is a possible D gene (5 bases). The CDR3 loop spans 13 amino acids. The V end lost 3 bases, the J end lost 6 bases, and 12 bases lay between the germline ends. The CDR3 DNA sequence: TGTGCCAGCAGTTTCGTAGCGTTGGGCGAGCAGTACTTC. It specifies CASSFVALGEQYF.

This clone appeared a single time. The J gene is TRBJ1-2, the V gene TRBV29-1; D gene unclear. Trimming stripped 0 bases from V and 4 bases from J, with 15 bases between. Germline V gene sequence: CDR1 SQVTM, CDR2 ANQGSEA. CDR3 length: 15 residues. The CDR3 sequence: CSVEELSVLAYGYTF. The CDR3 coding sequence is TGCAGCGTTGAAGAATTGTCAGTCCTGGCCTATGGCTACACCTTC.

The chain employs TRBV7-9 and TRBJ2-7; 8 bases line up with TRBD1. Per germline, CDR1 SEHNR and CDR2 FQNEAQ (reference sequence). V trimming: 5 bases; J trimming: 4 bases; junction bases outside the gene matches: 10. The CDR3 runs to 15 residues. Here the CDR3 DNA reads TGTGCCAGCAGCGGACAGGGAACGACAAATTACGAGCAGTACTTC. This encodes CASSGQGTTNYEQYF.

CDR3 region: CASSMDAGGPRGETQYF. The CDR3, as DNA: TGTGCCAGTAGTATGGATGCGGGAGGGCCGCGCGGGGAGACCCAGTACTTC. This chain uses TRBV19 with TRBJ2-5, with TRBD2 identical over 9 bases. The junction had 13 bases not matched to a gene; V was cut back by 3 bases and J by 5 bases. The length of the CDR3 is 17 residues. CDR1 is LNHDA and CDR2 is SQIVND in the germline V gene (reference sequence).

A few counts support this clone. The sample contains more than one DNA sequence encoding this CDR3. This chain uses TRBV24-1 with TRBJ2-1, with D uncertain. V lost 1 base to trimming and J lost 0 bases, with 6 bases between them. The CDR3 has 15 residues. Germline values: CDR1 KGHDR, CDR2 SFDVKD. The CDR3 protein is CATSDLASSYNEQFF. The CDR3 DNA sequence: TGTGCCACCAGTGATTTAGCGAGCTCCTACAATGAGCAGTTCTTC.

The V gene is TRBV7-2, the J gene TRBJ1-1, with 9 bases lining up with TRBD1. V lost 1 base to trimming and J lost 5 bases; unmatched junction nucleotides: 5. The CDR3 has 15 residues. CDR1 is SGHTA, CDR2 FQGNSA, per germline. The CDR3 DNA is TGTGCCAGCAGCTTAGGGGGACAGGGACAGACTGAAGCTTTCTTT. Its translation: CASSLGGQGQTEAFF.

The chain is built from TRBV18 and TRBJ2-5, with D maybe TRBD2 (5 bases). The V gene's germline CDR1 is KGHSH and CDR2 LQKENI. The CDR3 loop spans 16 amino acids. Trimming removed 2 bases from V and 5 bases from J, with 18 bases in between. The CDR3 region is CASSPRAARTWETQYF. The CDR3 coding sequence is TGTGCCAGCTCACCAAGGGCGGCAAGGACTTGGGAGACCCAGTACTTC.

This chain uses TRBV27 with TRBJ1-4; 7 nucleotides match TRBD1. Trimming at V came to 4 bases and at J to 5 bases, leaving 7 bases not matched to a gene. Germline values: CDR1 MNHEY, CDR2 SMNVEV (reference sequence). This CDR3 region has 15 residues. This chain's CDR3 is CASSSGGPPNEKLFF. CDR3 nucleotide sequence: TGTGCCAGCAGTTCAGGGGGACCGCCCAATGAAAAACTGTTTTTT.

CDR3 region: CASSGYRGGSSPLHF. CDR3 sequence (DNA): TGTGCCAGCAGCGGGTACAGGGGAGGTAGTTCACCCCTCCACTTT. V and J are TRBV7-2 and TRBJ1-6; 7 bases align to TRBD1. The V segment lost 5 bases and the J segment 9 bases; nucleotides outside the gene matches: 10. The CDR3 spans 15 residues. Per the germline V gene, CDR1 is SGHTA and CDR2 is FQGNSA.

A word on this clone: The junction does not match germline at one end; this may be a read error. The genes are TRBV11-2 and TRBJ2-2, with TRBD2 matching over 16 bases. CDR1 is SGHAT and CDR2 is FQNNGV in the germline V gene. CDR3 length: 18 amino acids. DNA for the CDR3: TGTGCCAGCAGCCTCGGGACTAGCGGGAGGGGGAACAGCGGGGAGCTGTTTTTT. Amino acid sequence: CASSLGTSGRGNSGELFF.

The chain employs TRBV15 and TRBJ1-5; TRBD1 agrees at 10 bases. CDR3 length equals 15 residues. Per germline, CDR1 LNHNV and CDR2 YYDKDF (reference sequence). Unmatched junction bases numbered 7, after V lost 5 bases and J lost 6 bases. The chain's CDR3 is CATSVETGGGQPQHF. The CDR3 nucleotides are TGTGCCACCAGCGTAGAGACAGGGGGCGGTCAGCCCCAGCATTTT.

This clone was observed a few times. The chain joins TRBV6-5 to TRBJ2-3; D gene uncertain. Germline CDR1 and CDR2: MNHEY and SVGAGI. The CDR3 runs to 14 residues. The germline V and J ends were trimmed by 7 bases and 1 base, with 12 bases remaining between them. The CDR3 region is CASTPQQGTDTQYF. The CDR3 DNA reads as TGTGCCAGCACCCCCCAGCAGGGCACAGATACGCAGTATTTT.

This clone showed up just a few times. The rearrangement uses TRBV6-5 and TRBJ2-5, with TRBD1 matching 9 bases. The J segment lost 4 bases and the V segment lost 5 bases, leaving 8 bases of the junction unmatched. Germline CDR1 reads MNHEY; CDR2 reads SVGAGI. The length of the CDR3 is 15 residues. The CDR3 DNA is TGTGCCAGCAGTCCGGGACAGGGCCAAAGAGAGACCCAGTACTTC. Its protein product is CASSPGQGQRETQYF.

In its sample, this clone was seen many times. The chain couples TRBV6-6 to TRBJ1-6; no clear D gene. The CDR3 is 19 residues long. V was shortened by 5 bases and J by 14 bases, with 34 bases between the two germline ends. CDR1 and CDR2 (germline): MNHNY, SVGAGI (reference sequence). The CDR3 protein is CASSPVDYPTPEAFFTLHF. For the CDR3, the DNA is TGTGCCAGCAGTCCCGTGGATTACCCTACCCCAGAGGCCTTTTTCACCCTCCACTTT.

V gene TRBV18 combines with J gene TRBJ1-5; 7 bases agree with TRBD1. The CDR3 consists of 15 residues. The ends lost 1 base at V and 3 bases at J; junction bases unmatched: 3. Germline lookup yields CDR1 KGHSH and CDR2 LQKENI. The CDR3 bases are TGTGCCAGCTCACCACAAGGGACAGTCAATCAGCCCCAGCATTTT. It is translated as CASSPQGTVNQPQHF.

V gene TRBV10-3 combines with J gene TRBJ2-7; D might be TRBD2 (6 bases). Germline CDR1 and CDR2: ENHRY and SYGVKD. This CDR3 comprises 11 residues. Trimming stripped 6 bases from V and 7 bases from J, with 10 bases between. The chain's CDR3 is CAIRDSGEQYF. The CDR3 nucleotides read TGTGCCATCAGGGATAGCGGAGAGCAGTACTTC.